This T cell receptor (beta chain) was obtained from a study of vaccination effects on CD4 cells after COVID-19. Broader study findings: Late after vaccination, infection- and vaccine-induced clones showed marked clonal contraction. The vaccine-induced clones of healthy vaccinees included only 1 of 255 that cross-reacted with common cold coronaviruses.

Antigen-specific CD4+ T cells were expanded (with viral peptide pools) by the ViraFEST assay ahead of sequencing. Subsequent to less than eleven days of culture, CD4+ T cells were isolated. Either the mRNA-1273 or the BNT162b2 vaccine was given to participants as two doses. Germline loops: CDR1 MNHEY, CDR2 SVGEGT. The CDR3 totals 15 residues. Trimming shortened V by 5 bases and J by 0 bases, and 11 bases separated the two germline ends. Profiled with immunoSEQ multiplex PCR; TCRdb holds only in-frame clones, not every one. The profile shows some 68,000 clones, 80% to 85% of them singletons. As concerns this clone: As yet, its antigen is unknown.

The gene calls are TRBV6-2 or TRBV6-3 and TRBJ1-3; D perhaps matches TRBD1 (6 bases). The source was CD4+ T cells from PBMCs cultured with HCoV-229E spike peptides, collected after COVID-19 vaccination. The receptor was isolated from a human donor who received a COVID-19 vaccine. The CDR3 coding sequence is TGTGCCAGCAGTCGCACGGGGGCCTCTGGAAACACCATATATTTT. Translated: CASSRTGASGNTIYF.